This is a list of T cell receptor beta chains from one sample in a study of T-cell reconstitution after alpha-beta-depleted transplantation in children. TCRdb fed the PCR reads into MiXCR, producing one record per CDR3 protein. The profile shows roughly 310,000 distinct CDR3 sequences, roughly 21% of them singletons. The sequenced sample was PBMCs, mostly from graft donor cells, obtained 180 days after TCRalphabeta/CD19-depleted stem cell transplant. All receptors come from a male patient younger than 18 who had a stem cell transplant for acute lymphoblastic leukemia, so the T cells may come from the graft donor. CDR3s leave out the opening cysteine and the closing phenylalanine or tryptophan.

>TRBV2|TRBJ2-1
ASRGRSYNEQF
>TRBV5-1|TRBJ2-3
ASSLERRSTDTQY
>TRBV28|TRBJ2-7
ASKGLAGGPYEQY
>TRBV2|TRBJ2-7
ASSEAGTEQY
>TRBV11-1|TRBJ2-4
ASSLVRAGPDRLQNIQY
>TRBV6-1|TRBJ1-5
ASSGDRGVQPQH
>TRBV7-9|TRBJ1-2
ASSLRGQYYT
>TRBV10-2|TRBJ2-7
ASSDTGETYEQY
>TRBV10-3|TRBJ2-3
AISELLAGTTDTQY
>TRBV5-1|TRBJ2-5
ASSFYRQGVETQY
>TRBV27|TRBJ1-1
ASSYGWSTEAF
>TRBV20-1|TRBJ2-2
SARTGLAGATGELF